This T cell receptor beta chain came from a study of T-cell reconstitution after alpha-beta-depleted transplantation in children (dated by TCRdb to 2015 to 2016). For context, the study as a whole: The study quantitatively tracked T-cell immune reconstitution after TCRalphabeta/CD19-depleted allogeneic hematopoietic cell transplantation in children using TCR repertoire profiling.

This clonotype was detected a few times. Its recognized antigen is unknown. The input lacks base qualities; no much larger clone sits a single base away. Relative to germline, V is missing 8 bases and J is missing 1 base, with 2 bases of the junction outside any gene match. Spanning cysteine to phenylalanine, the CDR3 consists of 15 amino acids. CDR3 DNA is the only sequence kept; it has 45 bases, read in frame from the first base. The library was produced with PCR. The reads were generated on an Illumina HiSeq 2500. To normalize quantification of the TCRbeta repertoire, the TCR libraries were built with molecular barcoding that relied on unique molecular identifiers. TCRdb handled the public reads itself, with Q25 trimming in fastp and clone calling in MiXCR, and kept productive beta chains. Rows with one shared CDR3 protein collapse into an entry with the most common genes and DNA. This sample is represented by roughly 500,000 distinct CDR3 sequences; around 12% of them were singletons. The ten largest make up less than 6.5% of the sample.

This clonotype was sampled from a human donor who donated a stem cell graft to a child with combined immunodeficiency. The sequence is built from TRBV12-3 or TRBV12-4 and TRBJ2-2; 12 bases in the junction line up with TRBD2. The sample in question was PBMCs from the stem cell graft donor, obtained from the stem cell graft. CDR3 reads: CASGGLAGNTGELFF. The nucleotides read TGTGCCAGCGGGGGACTAGCGGGGAACACCGGGGAGCTGTTTTTT.